This T cell receptor (beta chain) was documented in a study of blood T cells in healthy people across ages (dated by TCRdb to between 2014 and 2017). Some background on the complete study: In model experiments, template switching captured about one uniquely barcoded TCR beta cDNA molecule for every two T cells. The donors were split into four age groups: young (average around 15 years), middle-aged (more than 35), aged (roughly 60) and long-lived (roughly 80). Two additional independent replicas of 1 million unique cDNA reads from the same blood draw were analyzed for two donors (one aged 18 to 30 and one aged 80 or older). To track age-related changes in TCR beta repertoire diversity, the study relied on deep sequencing normalized with unique cDNA molecular identifiers. The investigation overall reported the following: Because donor CMV infection status was unknown, age-related changes in expanded clonotypes were potentially confounded. A strong correlation was found between observed TCR beta diversity and the percentage of naive T cells measured by flow cytometry. Since profiling was done on bulk unsorted PBMCs, naive and antigen-experienced compartments could not be conclusively compared. Compared with the aged group, the long-lived group had more naive CD4+ T cells, fewer expanded clones and increased TCR diversity, a pattern suggesting age selection. Estimates of total diversity from one million sequenced T cells were regarded as lower bounds and underestimates. As age increased, observed TCR beta diversity per million T cells dropped in a roughly linear way, and a significant reduction was already evident by age 40.

The method was 5' RACE. The sample was run on an Illumina HiSeq 2500. A second PCR of about 6 to 11 cycles was run with a J-beta primer mix and a sample-barcoded 5' primer. A template-switch 5' adaptor carrying 12 random nucleotides introduced a unique molecular identifier onto each TCR beta cDNA molecule. Each sample yielded at least 2.5 million CDR3-containing paired-end reads. The Mint cDNA synthesis kit, primed by a TRBC-specific oligonucleotide, was used to synthesize first-strand cDNA from all RNA. Following uracil-DNA glycosylase treatment, a first 18-cycle PCR with universal primers M1SS and BC2_uni_R was performed on all cDNA. As for how the authors treated the data: For normalization, 1 million high-quality reads were randomly selected from each sample, with every read carrying a distinct molecular identifier. Instead of being binned into consensus sequences, reads with shared molecular identifiers were discarded. MiTCR, with a Q25 quality threshold and the strictest error-elimination algorithm, was used for CDR3 identification, clonotype clustering and error correction. Lower-bound total TCR beta diversity was estimated with a nonparametric unseen species model using Euler transformation. TCRdb passed the public sequencing reads through fastp at Q25 and MiXCR, retaining productive beta sequences. Rows merge per CDR3 protein into single entries with the most common DNA and genes. The V and J calls follow TCRdb's processing rather than the paper's. The sample table contains 750,000 to 950,000 distinct CDR3 sequences; only one count was recorded for roughly 24% of them. Approximately 2.9% of the sample rests with the top ten.

Details on this clonotype: The antigen it binds to is not known. The record has no base qualities; no much larger clone is one base away.

Donors were 40 or so systemically healthy Caucasian individuals from Russia aged roughly 6 to 95 years. Each donor gave about 10 milliliters of peripheral blood, drawn into EDTA-treated Vacutainer tubes. PBMCs were isolated by Ficoll-Paque density-gradient centrifugation, with at least 7 million obtained per sample. Total RNA was extracted from PBMCs with Trizol reagent, with at least 5.5 micrograms obtained per sample. Naive CD45RAhigh/CD27high T cell percentages were measured by flow cytometry on a PBMC aliquot from every donor. These data are also associated with another study on T cells of mothers and their children. That second publication adds: Donors were nine systemically healthy Caucasian individuals: three mothers and their six children. cDNA synthesis used all of the extracted RNA, with roughly 1.6 ug of RNA in each 15 ul reaction. In the second PCR, sample barcodes and 2-4 random nucleotides were introduced via the M1S primer. Over 8.5 million TCR beta CDR3 reads were obtained for each mother, and 2.5 million to 3 million reads were obtained for each child. In both related and unrelated pairs, thymic selection shapes the output of TCR recombination in a similar way, with inherited differences having only a minor effect. Related mother-child pairs always showed normalized repertoire overlap that was slightly higher than in unrelated mother-child pairs, though the difference was never significant. No persistent microchimeric T cell clones were detected, at a sensitivity of roughly 93 clones per million clonotypes. In the study, deep NGS was used to compare the TCR beta repertoires of mothers and children, and features distinguishing related mother-child pairs from unrelated individuals were sought. On average, the children were approximately 11 +/- 4 years old, while the mothers were about 37 +/- 4 years old. After adapter ligation was performed with NEBNext reagents, the libraries were sequenced on an Illumina HiSeq 2000 with 100+100 nt paired-end reads. Mother and child libraries were prepared a month apart and sequenced in separate runs to prevent cross-contamination. For each donor, somewhere between about 450,000 and 2,100,000 distinct TCR beta clonotypes were identified. Naive TCR beta clonotypes were estimated from low-frequency clonotypes matched to each donor's FACS-determined naive share, without sorting.

The receptor's source is a boy younger than 18 in good health. The sample taken for sequencing was blood.

The CDR3 protein: CASSQRQGGDAEAFF. The DNA is TGCGCCAGCAGCCAACGACAGGGGGGCGACGCTGAAGCTTTCTTT. In this chain, TRBV4-3 is recombined with TRBJ1-1; TRBD1 agrees with 9 junctional bases. The germline V gene gives CDR1 as LGHNA and CDR2 as YSLEER. The germline V and J ends show losses of 2 bases and 6 bases respectively, and no gene match explains 7 bases of the junction. The CDR3 numbers 15 residues from cysteine through phenylalanine. The entry retains the CDR3 DNA only, 45 bases that are in frame from base 1.